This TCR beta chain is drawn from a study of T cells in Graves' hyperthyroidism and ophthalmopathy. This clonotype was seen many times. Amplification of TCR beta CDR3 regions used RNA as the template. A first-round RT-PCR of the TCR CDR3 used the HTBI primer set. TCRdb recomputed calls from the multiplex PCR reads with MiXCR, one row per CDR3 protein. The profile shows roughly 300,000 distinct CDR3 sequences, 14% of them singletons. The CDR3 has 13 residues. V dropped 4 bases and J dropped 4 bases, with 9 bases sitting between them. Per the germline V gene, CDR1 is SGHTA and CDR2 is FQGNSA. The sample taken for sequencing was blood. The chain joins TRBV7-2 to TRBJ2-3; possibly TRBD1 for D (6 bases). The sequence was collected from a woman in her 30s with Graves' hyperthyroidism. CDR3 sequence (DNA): TGTGCCAGCAGCTATACAGGGTCAGATACGCAGTATTTT. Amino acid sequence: CASSYTGSDTQYF.